This T cell receptor (beta chain) was sequenced for a study of neurological immune-mediated disorders. Study-level results: None of the CDR3 amino acid sequences in expanded clones turned up in more than one subject, which points to private repertoires in all groups. The greatest degree of TCR clonal expansion was observed in HTLV-1-associated myelopathy, with the lowest in multiple sclerosis, below that of healthy controls.

The V gene's germline CDR1 is SGHRS and CDR2 YFSETQ. This CDR3 region has 14 residues. V gave up 1 base and J gave up 3 bases; unmatched junction bases: 4. Unsorted libraries were prepared from 2 million PBMCs that had been stored at -80 C. TCRdb processed the 5' RACE reads anew with MiXCR; each CDR3 protein has one entry. The table records about 82,000 distinct CDR3 sequences, approximately 2.4% of them present only once. This clonotype was observed at least ten times. Its specificity is not known. The receptor was derived from a woman aged 25-40 years with multiple sclerosis. The chain employs TRBV5-1 and TRBJ2-7; 7 positions agree with TRBD1. The sequencing input was PBMCs. CDR3 amino acids: CASSLTRGIYEQYF. CDR3 sequence (DNA): TGCGCCAGCAGCTTGACCAGGGGGATCTACGAGCAGTACTTC.